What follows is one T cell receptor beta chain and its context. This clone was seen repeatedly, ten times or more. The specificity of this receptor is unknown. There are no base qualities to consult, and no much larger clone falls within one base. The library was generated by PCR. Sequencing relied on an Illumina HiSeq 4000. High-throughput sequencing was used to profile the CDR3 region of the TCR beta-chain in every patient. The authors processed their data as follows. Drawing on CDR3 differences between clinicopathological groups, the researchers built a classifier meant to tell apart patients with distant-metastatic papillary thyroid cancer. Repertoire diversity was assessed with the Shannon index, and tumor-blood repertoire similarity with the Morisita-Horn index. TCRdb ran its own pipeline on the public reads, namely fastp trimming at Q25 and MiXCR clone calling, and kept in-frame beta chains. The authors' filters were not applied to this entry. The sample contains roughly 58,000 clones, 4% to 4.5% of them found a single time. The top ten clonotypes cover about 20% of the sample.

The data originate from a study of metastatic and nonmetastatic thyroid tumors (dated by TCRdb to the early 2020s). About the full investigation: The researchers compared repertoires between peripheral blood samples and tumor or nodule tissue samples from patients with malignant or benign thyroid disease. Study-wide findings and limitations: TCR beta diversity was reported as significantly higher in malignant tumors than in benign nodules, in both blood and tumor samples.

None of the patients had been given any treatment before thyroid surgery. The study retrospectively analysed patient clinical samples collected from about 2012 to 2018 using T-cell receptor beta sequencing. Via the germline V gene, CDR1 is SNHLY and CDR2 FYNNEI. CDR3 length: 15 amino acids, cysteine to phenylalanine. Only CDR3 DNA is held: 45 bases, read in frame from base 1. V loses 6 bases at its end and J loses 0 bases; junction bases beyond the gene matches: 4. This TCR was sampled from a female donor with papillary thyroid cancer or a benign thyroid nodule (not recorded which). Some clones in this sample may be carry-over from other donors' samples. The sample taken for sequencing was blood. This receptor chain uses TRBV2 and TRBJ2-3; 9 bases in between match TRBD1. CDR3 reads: CASRKDRGSTDTQYF. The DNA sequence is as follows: TGTGCCAGCAGAAAGGACAGGGGCAGCACAGATACGCAGTATTTT.